The 32 T cell receptor beta chains below come from one sample, sequenced in a study of cytomegalovirus exposure and HLA in healthy donors. Clones were sequenced by immunoSEQ multiplex PCR, and TCRdb holds only the in-frame ones, with some missing. The sample contains a few hundred thousand clones, over 75% of which appear only once. Sequencing was carried out using PBMCs. Every receptor here comes from a man between 18 and 35 years old in good health and CMV-seropositive.

Only a few counts were recorded for this clone. V is TRBV6-5 and J is TRBJ1-1; no clear D. This CDR3 spans 13 amino acids. V was pared by 8 bases and J by 4 bases, with 14 bases between. From germline, CDR1 is MNHEY and CDR2 SVGAGI. The CDR3 region is CASVKNSGTEAFF. The CDR3, as DNA: TGTGCCAGCGTTAAGAATTCAGGCACTGAAGCTTTCTTT.

V usage is TRBV5-1 and J usage is TRBJ2-5; D remains ambiguous. Trimming left V 6 bases short and J 3 bases short, with 12 bases between. Germline lookup yields CDR1 SGHRS and CDR2 YFSETQ. The CDR3 has 13 amino acids. CDR3 sequence (DNA): TGCGCCAGCAAGTCTCAAATTGAAGAGACCCAGTACTTC. Amino acids: CASKSQIEETQYF.

The chain employs TRBV19 and TRBJ1-2; 7 positions agree with TRBD1. Germline CDR1 LNHDA, CDR2 SQIVND (reference sequence). This CDR3 spans 12 amino acids. V lost 7 bases, J lost 4 bases, and 3 bases stayed unmatched. The CDR3 sequence is CASTTGSYGYTF. The CDR3 nucleotides are TGTGCCAGTACGACAGGGAGCTATGGCTACACCTTC.

J is TRBJ1-1 and V is TRBV13; the D is unclear. The V end lost 4 bases, the J end lost 0 bases, and 9 bases lay between the germline ends. The CDR3 totals 14 residues. Germline-derived CDR1 and CDR2 are PRHDT and FYEKMQ (reference sequence). This CDR3 is CASSSPWMNTEAFF. The DNA for the CDR3 is TGTGCCAGCAGCTCCCCCTGGATGAACACTGAAGCTTTCTTT.

The rearrangement uses TRBV19 and TRBJ2-7, with D perhaps TRBD2 (5 bases). CDR1 and CDR2 (germline): LNHDA, SQIVND (reference sequence). Trimming stripped 5 bases from V and 0 bases from J, with 8 bases between. The CDR3 runs to 13 residues. The CDR3 DNA is TGTGCCAGTAGTCGGGATCTCTCCTACGAGCAGTACTTC. It translates to CASSRDLSYEQYF.

This clone showed up just once. V gene TRBV11-2 combines with J gene TRBJ2-4, with a tentative D call TRBD1 (7 bases). CDR3 length: 17 amino acids. The V gene's germline CDR1 is SGHAT and CDR2 FQNNGV. V lost 0 bases and J lost 5, with 17 bases in between. This chain's CDR3 is CASSLDNRGGWENIQYF. As DNA, the CDR3 is TGTGCCAGCAGCTTAGATAACAGGGGAGGATGGGAAAACATTCAGTACTTC.

This chain uses TRBV30 with TRBJ1-2; a possible D gene is TRBD1 (5 bases). Germline loops: CDR1 GTSNPN, CDR2 SVGIG (reference sequence). CDR3 size: 13 residues. V lost 1 base and J lost 2, with 8 bases in between. The CDR3 region has the DNA TGTGCCTGGAGTGATCAGGGCAACTATGGCTACACCTTC. This translates into CAWSDQGNYGYTF.

The sample holds one count of this clone. The rearrangement links TRBV28 to TRBJ1-2; no clear D. The length of the CDR3 is 12 residues. Trimming pared 3 bases from V and 4 bases from J, leaving 6 bases between. Germline V lookup: CDR1 MDHEN, CDR2 SYDVKM. The CDR3 is CASSFHGYGYTF. Written as DNA, the CDR3 is TGTGCCAGCAGTTTTCACGGCTATGGCTACACCTTC.

The chain employs TRBV6-1 and TRBJ1-4; 7 positions match TRBD1. The CDR3 is made up of 15 amino acids. Trimming cost V 6 bases and J 8 bases; bases outside gene matches: 12. The germline gives CDR1 MNHNS, CDR2 SASEGT. In DNA form, the CDR3 reads TGTGCCAGCAGGAAGGAGACAGGGTTCGGGGAAAAACTGTTTTTT. It encodes CASRKETGFGEKLFF.

This chain joins TRBV5-6 and TRBJ2-4; D may correspond to TRBD1 or TRBD2 (5 bases each). Germline V gene data show CDR1 as SGHDT and CDR2 as YYEEEE. This CDR3 comprises 13 residues. Trimming left V 5 bases short and J 7 bases short, with 13 bases between. This CDR3 reads CASSTGAPNIQYF. CDR3 nucleotides: TGTGCCAGCAGTACCGGGGCGCCCAACATTCAGTACTTC.

This chain joins TRBV6-5 and TRBJ1-3, with a weak D call TRBD1 (5 bases). Germline V gene lookup returns CDR1 MNHEY and CDR2 SVGAGI. Trimming stripped 8 bases from V and 2 bases from J, with 16 bases between. The CDR3 is 15 residues long. The CDR3 DNA reads as TGTGCCAGCTGGGGGGGAGTCTATACTGGAAACACCATATATTTT. Translating it yields CASWGGVYTGNTIYF.

The chain employs TRBV18 and TRBJ2-5; TRBD1 is a possible D gene (6 bases). The V gene lost 3 bases and the J gene lost 5 bases, with 19 bases spanning the gap. The germline V gene has CDR1 KGHSH and CDR2 LQKENI. This CDR3 comprises 16 residues. The CDR3 protein is CASSPMYDRLGETQYF. The CDR3 DNA follows: TGTGCCAGCTCACCCATGTATGACAGGCTGGGTGAGACCCAGTACTTC.

J is TRBJ2-7 and V is TRBV5-1, with 10 bases lining up with TRBD1. Trimming removed 4 bases from V and 7 bases from J; junction bases left unmatched: 8. Germline V gene data show CDR1 as SGHRS and CDR2 as YFSETQ. There are 14 residues in the CDR3. CDR3 residues: CASSRDRGLWEQYF. The CDR3 DNA sequence: TGCGCCAGCAGCCGGGACAGGGGATTGTGGGAGCAGTACTTC.

This sequence joins TRBV7-3 and TRBJ2-2; either TRBD1 or TRBD2 may supply D (5 bases each). Germline V lookup: CDR1 SGHTA, CDR2 FQGTGA. The length of the CDR3 is 15 residues. V was pared by 2 bases and J by 0 bases, with 7 bases between. In DNA, the CDR3 is TGTGCCAGCAGCTTAGGGGGAACGAACACCGGGGAGCTGTTTTTT. Its translation is CASSLGGTNTGELFF. Full variable domain (outside the CDR3, taken from reference TRBV7-3 and TRBJ2-2): GAGVSQTPSNKVTEKGKYVELRCDPISGHTALYWYRQSLGQGPEFLIYFQGTGAADDSGLPNDRFFAVRPEGSVSTLKIQRTERGDSAVYLCASSLGGTNTGELFFGEGSRLTVL.

The J gene is TRBJ2-1, the V gene TRBV29-1, with 9 positions matching TRBD2. CDR1 is SQVTM, CDR2 ANQGSEA, per germline. This CDR3 has 13 residues. The V and J ends lost 6 bases and 5 bases, in that order; junction bases with no gene match: 5. The CDR3 sequence is CSVRLAEDNEQFF. Written as DNA, the CDR3 is TGCAGCGTGAGACTAGCGGAAGACAATGAGCAGTTCTTC.

The rearrangement joins TRBV2 to TRBJ2-2; 7 nucleotides agree with TRBD2. The trim removed 8 bases at V and 4 bases at J, leaving 7 bases unmatched. Looked up from germline, CDR1 is SNHLY and CDR2 is FYNNEI. This CDR3 contains 14 residues. The CDR3 spells CASATSAITGELFF. The CDR3 DNA sequence: TGTGCCAGCGCTACTAGCGCAATCACCGGGGAGCTGTTTTTT.

The gene calls are TRBV6-5 and TRBJ1-5; D unclear. V gave up 0 bases and J gave up 1 base, with 4 bases separating them. This CDR3 spans 14 amino acids. Germline loops: CDR1 MNHEY, CDR2 SVGAGI. This CDR3 is CASSYSRSNQPQHF. For the CDR3, the DNA is TGTGCCAGCAGTTACTCGAGAAGCAATCAGCCCCAGCATTTT.

This chain uses TRBV15 with TRBJ1-5; D unclear. CDR3 length: 12 residues. Germline CDR1 is LNHNV and CDR2 is YYDKDF (reference sequence). The V gene lost 0 bases and the J gene lost 6 bases, with 3 bases spanning the gap. CDR3 protein: CATSREVQPQHF. The CDR3 DNA is TGTGCCACCAGCAGAGAGGTTCAGCCCCAGCATTTT. Using reference TRBV15 and TRBJ1-5 for the parts outside the CDR3, the full variable domain is DAMVIQNPRYQVTQFGKPVTLSCSQTLNHNVMYWYQQKSSQAPKLLFHYYDKDFNNEADTPDNFQSRRPNTSFCFLDIRSPGLGDTAMYLCATSREVQPQHFGDGTRLSIL.

This chain uses TRBV11-2 with TRBJ2-7, with 7 bases matching TRBD1. V shed 5 bases, J shed 5 bases, and the junction held 9 bases outside the gene matches. There are 14 residues in the CDR3. The V gene's germline CDR1 is SGHAT and CDR2 FQNNGV. The CDR3 sequence: CASSPGQTPHEQYF. CDR3 nucleotides: TGTGCCAGCAGCCCGGGACAGACCCCCCACGAGCAGTACTTC. Supplemented by reference TRBV11-2 and TRBJ2-7, the full variable domain reads EAGVAQSPRYKIIEKRQSVAFWCNPISGHATLYWYQQILGQGPKLLIQFQNNGVVDDSQLPKDRFSAERLKGVDSTLKIQPAKLEDSAVYLCASSPGQTPHEQYFGPGTRLTVT.

This chain connects TRBV2 to TRBJ1-5; D remains unclear. V dropped 2 bases and J dropped 4 bases, with 6 bases sitting between them. The CDR3 totals 13 residues. Germline loops: CDR1 SNHLY, CDR2 FYNNEI. The CDR3, as DNA: TGTGCCAGCAGTGAACTCGGGAATCAGCCCCAGCATTTT. Its translation is CASSELGNQPQHF.

The chain combines TRBV7-9 with TRBJ1-4; TRBD1 might be the D (5 bases). Per germline, CDR1 SEHNR and CDR2 FQNEAQ (reference sequence). There are 14 residues in the CDR3. The ends were cut back, 5 bases at V and 7 bases at J, with 14 bases in the middle. For the CDR3, the DNA is TGTGCCAGCAGCAATCAGGGCCGCCTTGAAAAACTGTTTTTT. Translation gives CASSNQGRLEKLFF.

This rearrangement joins TRBV5-1 to TRBJ2-1; the D is unclear. The V and J ends lost 0 bases and 5 bases respectively, with 9 bases between them. The CDR3 totals 14 residues. Germline V gene lookup returns CDR1 SGHRS and CDR2 YFSETQ. The CDR3 nucleotides are TGCGCCAGCAGCTTGGGTGGCAGAAACAATGAGCAGTTCTTC. Its translation: CASSLGGRNNEQFF.

The chain has TRBV27 and TRBJ2-7; the match to TRBD2 covers 10 bases. The CDR3 consists of 14 residues. J gave up 4 bases and V 5 bases, and 5 bases lay outside the gene matches. Germline CDR1 reads MNHEY; CDR2 reads SMNVEV (reference sequence). In DNA form, the CDR3 reads TGTGCCAGCAGTCGGAGCGGGAGGGTTTACGAGCAGTACTTC. Encoded protein: CASSRSGRVYEQYF.

V gene TRBV5-1 combines with J gene TRBJ1-2; D call uncertain. CDR1 SGHRS and CDR2 YFSETQ come from the germline V gene. V lost 4 bases and J 4 bases, leaving 14 bases between the germline ends. The CDR3 is 14 residues long. CDR3 in amino acids: CASSPERGSYGYTF. CDR3 nucleotides: TGCGCCAGCAGCCCGGAGCGGGGATCCTATGGCTACACCTTC.

The rearrangement uses TRBV5-1 and TRBJ2-1, with D possibly TRBD1 on 6 matching bases. CDR3 length: 15 residues. Germline assignment: CDR1 SGHRS and CDR2 YFSETQ. The V end was cut by 0 bases, the J end by 8 bases, with 15 bases between. CDR3 loop: CASSLATGSWDEQFF. In DNA form, the CDR3 reads TGCGCCAGCAGCTTGGCGACAGGCTCGTGGGATGAGCAGTTCTTC.

This sequence joins TRBV11-2 and TRBJ2-2, with D perhaps TRBD1 or TRBD2 (5 bases each). The CDR3 consists of 15 residues. Germline values: CDR1 SGHAT, CDR2 FQNNGV. The V end was cut by 6 bases, the J end by 4 bases, with 15 bases between. Here the CDR3 DNA reads TGTGCCAGCAGTCTAACCGGGACGCGCACCGGGGAGCTGTTTTTT. Encoded protein: CASSLTGTRTGELFF.

The chain recombines TRBV6-4 with TRBJ2-1, with TRBD1 matching over 8 bases. This CDR3 spans 13 amino acids. Germline V gene sequence: CDR1 MRHNA, CDR2 SNTAGT. Trimming took 5 bases from V and 6 from J; bases not matched to a gene: 3. The CDR3, as DNA: TGTGCCAGCAGTTTTGGACAGGGCAATGAGCAGTTCTTC. This encodes CASSFGQGNEQFF.

V usage is TRBV10-3 and J usage is TRBJ2-1, with 7 bases aligning to TRBD2. The J segment lost 5 bases and the V segment lost 2 bases, leaving 9 bases of the junction unmatched. CDR1 and CDR2 from the germline V gene are ENHRY and SYGVKD. The CDR3 runs to 16 residues. As DNA, the CDR3 is TGTGCCATCAGTGAGAAAAGCGGGGATACAAACAATGAGCAGTTCTTC. It codes for CAISEKSGDTNNEQFF.

The chain has TRBV6-4 and TRBJ1-1; D is unclear. Per germline, CDR1 MRHNA and CDR2 SNTAGT. Trimming cost V 5 bases and J 5 bases, with 12 bases left between them. The CDR3 runs 13 residues. The CDR3 protein is CASSPSARTEAFF. The CDR3 coding sequence is TGTGCCAGCAGTCCTTCGGCCCGGACTGAAGCTTTCTTT.

This rearrangement joins TRBV5-6 to TRBJ1-5; no reliable D call. CDR1 and CDR2 from the germline V gene are SGHDT and YYEEEE. V was trimmed by 3 bases and J by 0 bases, leaving 10 bases between them. The length of the CDR3 is 15 residues. The CDR3, as DNA: TGTGCCAGCAGCTATAGACGGAATAGCAATCAGCCCCAGCATTTT. Protein sequence: CASSYRRNSNQPQHF.

V and J are TRBV5-6 and TRBJ2-7; D is possibly TRBD2 (6 bases). Trimming took off 3 bases at V and 2 bases at J, with 12 bases between the two ends. The germline gives CDR1 SGHDT, CDR2 YYEEEE. The CDR3 is 14 residues long. CDR3 nucleotide sequence: TGTGCCAGCAGCTCGGGGGACTCCACCTACGAGCAGTACTTC. As protein: CASSSGDSTYEQYF. The whole variable domain, filled in from reference TRBV5-6 and TRBJ2-7, reads DAGVTQSPTHLIKTRGQQVTLRCSPKSGHDTVSWYQQALGQGPQFIFQYYEEEERQRGNFPDRFSGHQFPNYSSELNVNALLLGDSALYLCASSSGDSTYEQYFGPGTRLTVT.

The J gene is TRBJ2-1, the V gene TRBV27, with 8 nucleotides matching TRBD2. V shed 4 bases and J 8 bases; nucleotides not matched to a gene: 7. This CDR3 contains 14 residues. Germline values: CDR1 MNHEY, CDR2 SMNVEV (reference sequence). Here the CDR3 reads CASSWALADYEQFF. Here the CDR3 DNA reads TGTGCCAGCAGTTGGGCACTAGCGGACTATGAGCAGTTCTTC.